Shown below are 11 T cell receptor beta chains from a single sample sequenced in a study of blood T cell repertoires in COVID-19. The protocol was immunoSEQ multiplex PCR, while the TCRdb copy is restricted to in-frame clones and leaves out a portion. The data show about 130,000 clones, around 83% seen once. The sample was peripheral blood. These receptors originate from a woman aged 45 to 65 with acute or convalescent COVID-19.

The V gene is TRBV12-5, the J gene TRBJ1-2, with 7 bases aligning to TRBD1. CDR3 size: 13 residues. The J segment lost 8 bases and the V segment lost 2 bases, leaving 5 bases of the junction unmatched. The germline V gene has CDR1 LGHNT and CDR2 FRNRAP. In DNA form, the CDR3 reads TGTGCTAGTGGTTTGCCAACAGGGGTGGGCTACACCTTC. Its protein is CASGLPTGVGYTF.

The rearrangement joins TRBV30 to TRBJ2-3; 10 nucleotides line up with TRBD2. The CDR3 runs 14 residues. Germline V gene sequence: CDR1 GTSNPN, CDR2 SVGIG (reference sequence). Trimming took 3 bases from V and 2 from J; bases not matched to a gene: 2. The CDR3 sequence is CAWRLAGVTDTQYF. CDR3 bases: TGTGCCTGGAGGCTAGCGGGGGTCACAGATACGCAGTATTTT.

The V call is TRBV9, the J call TRBJ1-2; 7 bases agree with TRBD1. The CDR3 runs to 15 residues. Germline V lookup: CDR1 SGDLS, CDR2 YYNGEE. V lost 0 bases, J lost 0 bases, and 2 bases stayed unmatched. CDR3 DNA: TGTGCCAGCAGCGTAGGGCAGGGGGCTAACTATGGCTACACCTTC. Its translation: CASSVGQGANYGYTF.

The genes are TRBV11-2 and TRBJ1-4; TRBD1 matches at 9 bases. The trim removed 5 bases at V and 8 bases at J, leaving 9 bases unmatched. This CDR3 is 15 amino acids long. Germline CDR1 is SGHAT and CDR2 is FQNNGV. CDR3 coding DNA: TGTGCCAGCAGCAAGGGGACAGGGCGGGTGGAAAAACTGTTTTTT. Translated: CASSKGTGRVEKLFF. Using reference TRBV11-2 and TRBJ1-4 for the parts outside the CDR3, the full variable domain is EAGVAQSPRYKIIEKRQSVAFWCNPISGHATLYWYQQILGQGPKLLIQFQNNGVVDDSQLPKDRFSAERLKGVDSTLKIQPAKLEDSAVYLCASSKGTGRVEKLFFGSGTQLSVL.

The gene calls are TRBV24-1 and TRBJ2-1, with TRBD2 matching over 9 bases. Germline V gene sequence: CDR1 KGHDR, CDR2 SFDVKD. The junction had 2 bases not matched to a gene; V was cut back by 1 base and J by 2 bases. The CDR3 sequence is 16 residues long. CDR3 loop: CATSDFGGGAYNEQFF. DNA for the CDR3: TGTGCCACCAGTGATTTTGGCGGGGGGGCCTACAATGAGCAGTTCTTC.

The CDR3 region is CASSLRTTRTDTQYF. As DNA, the CDR3 is TGTGCCAGCAGCCTTCGGACTACTCGCACAGATACGCAGTATTTT. The rearrangement joins TRBV5-4 to TRBJ2-3; possibly TRBD2 for D (6 bases). The CDR3 extends over 15 amino acids. CDR1 is SGHNT and CDR2 is YYREEE in the germline V gene (reference sequence). V lost 4 bases and J lost 1, with 13 bases in between.

V usage is TRBV19 and J usage is TRBJ2-7; maybe TRBD1 (6 bases). The V end was cut by 3 bases, the J end by 3 bases, with 15 bases between. Germline loops: CDR1 LNHDA, CDR2 SQIVND (reference sequence). This CDR3 has 15 residues. CDR3 sequence (DNA): TGTGCCAGTAGTATCGCCGAGACAGGAGTCTACGAGCAGTACTTC. This codes for CASSIAETGVYEQYF.

There are a few counts of this clone. This rearrangement joins TRBV19 to TRBJ2-7, with 9 nucleotides matching TRBD1. This CDR3 has 14 residues. With V trimmed by 5 bases and J by 4 bases, 6 bases remained unmatched. Germline CDR1 reads LNHDA; CDR2 reads SQIVND (reference sequence). CDR3 region: CASSYRGRPYEQYF. In DNA, the CDR3 is TGTGCCAGTAGTTACAGGGGGCGACCGTACGAGCAGTACTTC.

The rearrangement links TRBV29-1 to TRBJ1-1, with D hard to call. CDR1 and CDR2 from the germline V gene are SQVTM and ANQGSEA. Trimming shortened V by 3 bases and J by 12 bases, and 14 bases separated the two germline ends. This CDR3 has 11 amino acids. CDR3 DNA sequence: TGCAGCGTTGATTCCGGTCTAGAGTCTTTCTTT. Translation: CSVDSGLESFF.

V and J are TRBV5-6 and TRBJ2-1, with D hard to call. The V end lost 3 bases, the J end lost 6 bases, and 7 bases lay between the germline ends. Germline V gene lookup returns CDR1 SGHDT and CDR2 YYEEEE. CDR3 size: 12 residues. CDR3 protein: CASSYLSNEQFF. DNA for the CDR3: TGTGCCAGCAGCTACCTTAGCAATGAGCAGTTCTTC.

This clone was seen a handful of times. J is TRBJ1-5 and V is TRBV18; possible D gene TRBD1, 5 bases. The V end lost 3 bases, the J end lost 5 bases, and 11 bases lay between the germline ends. Germline V gene data show CDR1 as KGHSH and CDR2 as LQKENI. The CDR3 has 14 residues. In DNA form, the CDR3 reads TGTGCCAGCTCACCCTCACCGACAGATCAGCCCCAGCATTTT. Protein product: CASSPSPTDQPQHF.